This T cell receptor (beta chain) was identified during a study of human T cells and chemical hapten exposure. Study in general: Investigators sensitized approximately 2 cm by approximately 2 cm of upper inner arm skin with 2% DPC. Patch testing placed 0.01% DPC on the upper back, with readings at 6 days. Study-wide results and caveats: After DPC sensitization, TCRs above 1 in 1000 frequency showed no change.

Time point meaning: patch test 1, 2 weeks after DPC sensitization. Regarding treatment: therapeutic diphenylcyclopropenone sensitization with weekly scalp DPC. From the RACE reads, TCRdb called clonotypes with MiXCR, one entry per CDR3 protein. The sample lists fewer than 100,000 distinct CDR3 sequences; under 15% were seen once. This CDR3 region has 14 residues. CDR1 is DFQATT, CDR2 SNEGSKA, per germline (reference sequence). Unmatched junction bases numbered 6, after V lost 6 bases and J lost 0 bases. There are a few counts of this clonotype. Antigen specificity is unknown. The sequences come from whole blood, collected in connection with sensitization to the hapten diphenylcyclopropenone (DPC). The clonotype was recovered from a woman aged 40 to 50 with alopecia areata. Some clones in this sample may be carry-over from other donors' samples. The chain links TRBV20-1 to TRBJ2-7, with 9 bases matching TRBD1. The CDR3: CSASGQGLSYEQYF. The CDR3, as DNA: TGCAGTGCGTCGGGACAGGGCCTCTCCTACGAGCAGTACTTC.